This T cell receptor (beta chain) was captured in a study of OX40 agonist ivuxolimab in advanced cancers. About the research overall: Patients assigned to dose escalation were diagnosed with hepatocellular carcinoma, melanoma, renal cell or head and neck cancer.

CDR1 and CDR2 (germline): LNHNV, YYDKDF (reference sequence). V gave up 0 bases and J gave up 6 bases; unmatched junction bases: 11. The CDR3 sequence is 17 residues long. Profiling relied on immunoSEQ multiplex PCR, and the TCRdb table lists in-frame clones only, not all of them. The table shows just under 65,000 clones, with 75% to 90% occurring only once. Excluded were patients having autoimmune disease history or systemic immunosuppression. This material consisted of CD4+ or CD8+ T cells sorted from blood, taken in a trial of the OX40 agonist ivuxolimab. This clonotype originated in an adult with an advanced solid tumor such as melanoma, head and neck, liver or kidney cancer. J is TRBJ1-5 and V is TRBV15; TRBD1 agrees at 7 bases. The CDR3 bases are TGTGCCACCAGCAGAGAAAGATGGAGGGGGCAAAGTCAGCCCCAGCATTTT. Translated: CATSRERWRGQSQPQHF.